Sequencing of this TCR beta chain was carried out in a study of cytomegalovirus exposure and HLA in healthy donors. PCR amplification relied on 60 Vbeta primers (plus 13 Jbeta primers). Clones were read by immunoSEQ multiplex PCR, and TCRdb kept only the in-frame ones, dropping some. Among roughly 110,000 clones, about three quarters were seen once, and the ten largest hold around 10%. A word on this clone: Its antigen remains unidentified.

The CDR3 loop spans 14 amino acids. J gave up 5 bases and V 6 bases, and 8 bases lay outside the gene matches. Germline CDR1 SGHRS, CDR2 YFSETQ. Overall study findings and caveats: Indistinguishable V segments such as TRBV6-2 and TRBV6-3 were excluded. TCR beta chains numbering some 160 were designated cytomegalovirus-associated. Later work showed greater clonal expansion in HLA-associated TCR beta chains than in equally common others.

The sample comprised PBMCs. The sequence was collected from a woman between 40 and 50 years old in good health and CMV-seropositive. The rearrangement joins TRBV5-1 to TRBJ2-3; 8 bases map to TRBD1. Here the CDR3 reads CASNRQGSVDTQYF. The CDR3 DNA follows: TGCGCCAGCAACCGACAGGGGTCGGTAGATACGCAGTATTTT.